This T cell receptor beta chain came from a study of T-cell memory formation after mild COVID-19. Amplification by 5'RACE using constant-segment primers produced TCR alpha and TCR beta cDNA libraries that carried sample barcodes and UMIs. TCRdb re-called the 5' RACE reads through MiXCR, storing one row per CDR3 protein. Seen here are hundreds of thousands of distinct CDR3 sequences, approximately 19% observed once, and the top ten hold about 11%. Germline assignment: CDR1 SGHRS and CDR2 YFSETQ. CDR3 size: 15 residues. Unmatched junction bases numbered 9, after V lost 4 bases and J lost 4 bases. This clonotype was seen a handful of times.

V usage is TRBV5-1 and J usage is TRBJ1-2; TRBD1 aligns across 8 bases. The specimen was PBMCs or a T cell subset sorted from them (not recorded which). This clonotype originated in an adult woman who had mild COVID-19 (a few samples of this study predate the infection). Cell type and time point are not known. The CDR3 sequence: CASSPGDRGLYGYTF. The CDR3 region has the DNA TGCGCCAGCAGCCCGGGAGACAGGGGCCTCTATGGCTACACCTTC.